A single T cell receptor (beta chain) is shown here with its context. The antigen is not known. Time point reported: pretreatment peripheral blood. These data are taken from a study of PD-L1 blockade in urothelial cancer. Study-level points and caveats: The study found that durable-benefit patients expanded tumor-associated blood clones more at 3 weeks.

TCRdb's table, derived via immunoSEQ multiplex PCR, lists solely in-frame clones and lacks some. The table has roughly 56,000 clones, 86% seen once. The origin of this receptor is a man between 60 and 70 years old with urothelial cancer. Sequencing was performed on PBMCs, taken around atezolizumab (anti-PD-L1) treatment.

CDR3 sequence (DNA): TGTGCCAGCAGTCTAGCGGCCGCCGCGGGGGAGCTGTTTTTT. This sequence encodes CASSLAAAAGELFF. The J gene is TRBJ2-2, the V gene TRBV6-6, with 7 bases identical to TRBD2. The CDR3 is 14 amino acids. With 5 bases clipped from V and 8 bases from J, the junction kept 8 bases outside the gene matches. The germline CDR1 and CDR2 sequences are MNHNY and SVGAGI (reference sequence).